This T cell receptor (beta chain) was identified during a study of Ad26.COV2.S vaccination and SARS-CoV-2 variants (dated by TCRdb to the early 2020s). General notes on the study: Vaccine-arm donors came from COV1001, a multicentre, randomized, double-blind, placebo-controlled phase I-IIa trial of Ad26.COV2.S in healthy adults. Investigators did not know the trial group allocation while performing experiments and assessing outcomes. Ad26.COV2.S was administered intramuscularly at 5 x 10^10 or 1 x 10^11 viral particles, either as a single shot or as two shots given 56 days apart. A total of 32 samples were included in the TCR-sequenced set, comprising about 20 Ad26.COV2.S vaccine recipients, 5 placebo recipients and 8 SARS-CoV-2 convalescent individuals. TCRbeta repertoire sequencing served as the tool for gauging how specific and how broad the SARS-CoV-2-reactive T cell receptors were following Ad26.COV2.S vaccination. Trial participants were randomized into five groups of five, in which low-dose or high-dose Ad26.COV2.S was given once or twice, or placebo was given on both occasions.

Between the V and J ends, shortened by 3 bases and 4 bases respectively, the junction contains 10 bases. Reading the germline V gene (reference sequence) gives CDR1 LNHDA and CDR2 SQIVND. Spanning cysteine to phenylalanine, the CDR3 consists of 14 amino acids. The read is trimmed to its CDR3 DNA, 42 bases read in frame from base 1. The immunoSEQ Assay was used to sequence TCRbeta CDR3 regions. After extraction, genomic DNA underwent amplification by bias-controlled multiplex PCR, followed by high-throughput sequencing. From the authors' description of their analysis: Collapsing and filtering of sequences were performed to quantify the absolute abundance of each unique TCRbeta CDR3 region. T cell fraction was estimated by normalizing TCRbeta template counts to usable DNA, with usable DNA measured through amplification of reference genes found in all nucleated cells. Repertoire TCRs were annotated as SARS-CoV-2-specific by exact matching of V gene, CDR3 amino acid sequence and J gene to a known reactive TCR set. The reference SARS-CoV-2 TCR set was derived from MIRA and filtered for enrichment in COVID-19-positive ImmuneCODE repertoires, a step that removed public or cross-reactive TCRs. Using the MIRA antigens, annotated TCRs were further analysed by specific ORF or by position within an ORF. Depth was the summed frequency of annotated unique rearrangements, while breadth was defined as annotated unique rearrangements over total unique productive rearrangements. Two-sided Wilcoxon rank-sum tests were applied when comparing TCR breadth between groups. TCRdb obtained this table from immuneACCESS and retained in-frame rearrangements with V and J assigned. These tables miss some clones; where compared with another copy, unresolved V genes account for less than half of the shortfall, and the remainder is unexplained. V, J and clone size derive from that table, while D and trimming were established from the DNA sequence. The sample contains about 440,000 clones, roughly 91% of them found a single time. The top ten hold roughly 4% of the sample.

In regard to this clone: The clone's antigen remains unknown. Base qualities are missing; no much larger clone stands one base away.

Findings and caveats that apply to the study as a whole: Non-spike TCR breadth was comparable between vaccine and placebo recipients, consistent with the vaccine containing only spike. After vaccination, spike-specific CD8+ and CD4+ T cell responses were reported to show substantial breadth. Spike-specific TCR breadth was higher in Ad26.COV2.S recipients than in placebo recipients (P = 0.0014). It was noted by the authors that total T cell responses may have been underestimated by the TCR breadth and depth analyses. The study lacked the statistical power to compare responses across vaccine doses or regimens.

The treatment or condition label here, explained by the study, means: some 20 received Ad26.COV2.S at low or high dose, single or two shots; about five received placebo; per-sample allocation not given. Repertoires of vaccine and placebo recipients were sequenced from samples taken on day 63 after the first injection. In Cohort 1b, some 25 adults aged 18-55 years were enrolled at a single site in Boston, USA, between 29 July and 7 August 2020. Ad26.COV2.S was a replication-incompetent adenovirus type 26 vector expressing a prefusion-stabilized SARS-CoV-2 spike protein from the original Wuhan strain.

Material: peripheral blood, obtained in a trial of Ad26.COV2.S vaccine versus placebo. The rearranged segments are TRBV19 and TRBJ2-1; 5 matching bases give a weak D call of TRBD2. The receptor was isolated from a person aged 18-65 years who received the Ad26.COV2.S COVID-19 vaccine or a placebo. CDR3 sequence: CASSIFRGYNEQFF. The DNA sequence is given as TGTGCCAGTAGTATTTTTCGGGGTTACAATGAGCAGTTCTTC.